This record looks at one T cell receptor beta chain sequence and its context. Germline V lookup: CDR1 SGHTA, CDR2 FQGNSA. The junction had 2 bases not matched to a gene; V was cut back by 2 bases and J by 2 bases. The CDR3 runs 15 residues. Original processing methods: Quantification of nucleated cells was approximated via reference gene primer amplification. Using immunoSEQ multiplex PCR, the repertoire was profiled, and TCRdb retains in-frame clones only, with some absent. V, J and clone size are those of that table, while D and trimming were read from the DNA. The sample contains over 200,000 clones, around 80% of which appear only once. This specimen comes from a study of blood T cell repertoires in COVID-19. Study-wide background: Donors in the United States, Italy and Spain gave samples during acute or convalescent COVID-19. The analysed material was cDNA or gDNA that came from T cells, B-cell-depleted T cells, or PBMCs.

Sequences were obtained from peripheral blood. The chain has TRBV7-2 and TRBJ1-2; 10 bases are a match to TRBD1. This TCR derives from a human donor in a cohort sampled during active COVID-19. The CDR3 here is CASSLPTGGNYGYTF. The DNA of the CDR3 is TGTGCCAGCAGCTTACCGACAGGGGGCAACTATGGCTACACCTTC.